This TCR beta chain came from a study of cytomegalovirus exposure and HLA in healthy donors. The CDR3 extends over 14 amino acids. CDR1 and CDR2 (germline): SEHNR, FQNEAQ (reference sequence). V lost 1 base, J lost 8 bases, and 9 bases lay in between. Use of 60 Vbeta and 13 Jbeta primers characterized the PCR. The protocol was immunoSEQ multiplex PCR, while the TCRdb copy is restricted to in-frame clones and leaves out a portion. The sample has 150,000 to 250,000 clones; about 80% are singletons. What was sequenced was PBMCs. The chain combines TRBV7-9 with TRBJ1-6; D not certain. This sequence originates from a woman aged 25 to 45 in good health and CMV-seropositive. CDR3 sequence reads: CASSLVVGDSPLHF. In nucleotides, the CDR3 is TGTGCCAGCAGCTTAGTCGTCGGGGATTCACCCCTCCACTTT.